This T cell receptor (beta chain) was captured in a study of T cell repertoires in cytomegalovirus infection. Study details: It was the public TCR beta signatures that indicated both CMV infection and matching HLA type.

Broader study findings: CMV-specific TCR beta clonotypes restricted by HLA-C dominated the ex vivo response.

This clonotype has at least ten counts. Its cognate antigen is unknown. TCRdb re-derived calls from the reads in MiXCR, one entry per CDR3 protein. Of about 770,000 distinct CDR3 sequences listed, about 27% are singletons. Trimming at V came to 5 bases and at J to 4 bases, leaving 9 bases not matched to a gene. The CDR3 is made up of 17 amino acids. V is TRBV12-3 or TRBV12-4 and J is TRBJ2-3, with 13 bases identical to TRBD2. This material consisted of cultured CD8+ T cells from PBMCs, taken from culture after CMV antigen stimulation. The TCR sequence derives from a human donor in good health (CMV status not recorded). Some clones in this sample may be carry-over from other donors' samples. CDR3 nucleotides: TGTGCCAGCAGTCCAAAACTAGCGGGGGGGCCCCCAGATACGCAGTATTTT. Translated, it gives CASSPKLAGGPPDTQYF.